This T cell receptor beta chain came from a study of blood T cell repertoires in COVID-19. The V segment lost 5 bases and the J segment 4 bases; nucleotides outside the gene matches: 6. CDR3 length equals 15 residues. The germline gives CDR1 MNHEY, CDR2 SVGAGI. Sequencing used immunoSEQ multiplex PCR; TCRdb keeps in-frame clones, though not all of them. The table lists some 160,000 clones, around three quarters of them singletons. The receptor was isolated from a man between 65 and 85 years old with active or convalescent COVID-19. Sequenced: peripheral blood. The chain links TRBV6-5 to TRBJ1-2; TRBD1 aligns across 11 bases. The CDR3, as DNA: TGTGCCAGCAGTAGGACAGGGGGCGATATCTATGGCTACACCTTC. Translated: CASSRTGGDIYGYTF.